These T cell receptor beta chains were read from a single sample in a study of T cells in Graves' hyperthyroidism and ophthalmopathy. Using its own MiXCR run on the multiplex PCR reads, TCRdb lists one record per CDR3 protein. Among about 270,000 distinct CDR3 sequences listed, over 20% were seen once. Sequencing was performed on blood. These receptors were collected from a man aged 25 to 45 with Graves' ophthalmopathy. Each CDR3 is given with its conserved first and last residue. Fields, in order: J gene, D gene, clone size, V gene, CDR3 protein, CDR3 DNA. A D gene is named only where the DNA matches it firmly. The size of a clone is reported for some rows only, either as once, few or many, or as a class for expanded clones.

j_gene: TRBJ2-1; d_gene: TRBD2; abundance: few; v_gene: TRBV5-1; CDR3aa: CASSKLPGLANNEQFF; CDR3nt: TGCGCCAGCAGCAAACTCCCGGGACTAGCAAACAATGAGCAGTTCTTC
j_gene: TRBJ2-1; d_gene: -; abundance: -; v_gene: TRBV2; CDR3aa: CASRYRGGSYNEQFF; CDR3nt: TGTGCCAGCAGGTACAGGGGGGGCTCCTACAATGAGCAGTTCTTC
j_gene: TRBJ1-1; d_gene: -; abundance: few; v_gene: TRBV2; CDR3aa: CASSDEVLAEAFF; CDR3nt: TGTGCCAGCAGTGACGAGGTGCTCGCTGAAGCTTTCTTT
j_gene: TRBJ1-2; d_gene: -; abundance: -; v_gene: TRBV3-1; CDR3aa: CASSQNFDSNYGYTF; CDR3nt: TGTGCCAGCAGCCAAAACTTTGACAGCAACTATGGCTACACCTTC
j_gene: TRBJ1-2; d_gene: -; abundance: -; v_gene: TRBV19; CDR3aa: CASSIGTVANYGYTF; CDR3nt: TGTGCCAGTAGTATCGGGACCGTAGCTAACTATGGCTACACCTTC
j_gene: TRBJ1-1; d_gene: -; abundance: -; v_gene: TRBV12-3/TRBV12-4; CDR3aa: CASSSYGGEAFF; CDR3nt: TGTGCCAGCAGCTCTTACGGGGGTGAAGCTTTCTTT
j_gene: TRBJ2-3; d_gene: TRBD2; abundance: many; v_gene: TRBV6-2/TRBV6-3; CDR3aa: CASRTSGRGADTQYF; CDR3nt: TGTGCCAGCAGAACTAGCGGGAGAGGAGCAGATACGCAGTATTTT
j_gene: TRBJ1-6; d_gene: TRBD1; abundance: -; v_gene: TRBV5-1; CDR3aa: CASSFHWDRDNSPLHF; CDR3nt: TGCGCCAGCAGTTTCCATTGGGACAGGGATAATTCACCCCTCCACTTT
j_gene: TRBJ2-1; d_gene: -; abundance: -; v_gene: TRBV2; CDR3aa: CASTPYGGRNEQFF; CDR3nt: TGTGCCAGCACTCCATATGGGGGCCGGAATGAGCAGTTCTTC
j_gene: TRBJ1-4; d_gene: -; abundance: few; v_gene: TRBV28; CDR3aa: CASNPGELFF; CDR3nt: TGTGCCAGCAACCCAGGGGAACTGTTTTTT
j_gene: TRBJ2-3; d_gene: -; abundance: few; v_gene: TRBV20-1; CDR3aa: CSARDSRSFSTDTQYF; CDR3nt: TGCAGTGCTAGAGATTCGAGAAGTTTTAGCACAGATACGCAGTATTTT
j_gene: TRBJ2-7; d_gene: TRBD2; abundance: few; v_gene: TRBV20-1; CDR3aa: CSAHGASGSTYEQYF; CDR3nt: TGCAGTGCCCACGGGGCTAGCGGGAGCACATACGAGCAGTACTTC
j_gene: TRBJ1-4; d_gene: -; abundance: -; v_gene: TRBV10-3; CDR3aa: CAIRDDRNEKLFF; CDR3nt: TGTGCCATCAGGGATGACAGGAATGAAAAACTGTTTTTT
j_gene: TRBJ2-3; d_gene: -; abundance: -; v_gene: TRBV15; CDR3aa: CATSRDRGQSTDTQYF; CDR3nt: TGTGCCACCAGCAGAGATAGAGGACAGAGCACAGATACGCAGTATTTT
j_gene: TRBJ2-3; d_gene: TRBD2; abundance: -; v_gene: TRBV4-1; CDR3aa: CASSQEMRSGRATDTQYF; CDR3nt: TGCGCCAGCAGCCAAGAGATGCGTAGCGGGAGGGCCACAGATACGCAGTATTTT
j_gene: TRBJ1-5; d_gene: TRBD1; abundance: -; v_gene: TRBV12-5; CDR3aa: CASVLQGSNQPQHF; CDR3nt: TGTGCTAGTGTCCTACAGGGGAGCAATCAGCCCCAGCATTTT
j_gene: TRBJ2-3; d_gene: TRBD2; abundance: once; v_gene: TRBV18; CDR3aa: CASPPRAGGRQDTQYF; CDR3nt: TGTGCCAGCCCACCAAGAGCGGGAGGGCGTCAGGATACGCAGTATTTT